Each of the 27 T cell receptor beta chains below was sequenced from the same sample in a study of T-cell memory formation after mild COVID-19. TCRdb recomputed calls from the 5' RACE reads with MiXCR, one row per CDR3 protein. This table has around 250,000 distinct CDR3 sequences, around 15% appearing once. The specimen was PBMCs or a T cell subset sorted from them (not recorded which). These TCRs come from a young man who had mild COVID-19 (a few samples of this study predate the infection). Cell type and time point are not known.

Only a few counts were recorded for this clonotype. V usage is TRBV6-2 or TRBV6-3 and J usage is TRBJ2-1, with 9 bases fitting TRBD2. The CDR3 consists of 14 residues. The junction had 8 bases not matched to a gene; V was cut back by 10 bases and J by 4 bases. CDR1 and CDR2 (germline): MNHEY, SVGEGT. This CDR3 is CATKAGGTYNEQFF. The CDR3 coding sequence is TGTGCCACAAAAGCGGGGGGAACGTACAATGAGCAGTTCTTC.

This clonotype has only a few counts. The chain couples TRBV6-6 to TRBJ2-2; D is perhaps TRBD1 or TRBD2 (6 bases each). Trimming took 11 bases from V and 8 from J, leaving 18 bases between them. The germline V gene encodes CDR1 MNHNY and CDR2 SVGAGI (reference sequence). The CDR3 is made up of 13 amino acids. Written as DNA, the CDR3 is TGTGCCGGCTCACAGGGAGGCGGTGGGGAGCTGTTTTTT. This codes for CAGSQGGGGELFF.

The V call is TRBV5-1, the J call TRBJ2-1, with TRBD1 matching over 10 bases. CDR1 and CDR2 (germline): SGHRS, YFSETQ. V dropped 4 bases and J dropped 5; count of bases not matched to a gene: 6. The CDR3 covers 15 residues. The CDR3 sequence is CASSEPGQGNNEQFF. In nucleotides, the CDR3 is TGCGCCAGCAGCGAACCGGGACAGGGGAACAATGAGCAGTTCTTC.

V gene TRBV7-3 combines with J gene TRBJ2-3; D gene uncertain. Per germline, CDR1 SGHTA and CDR2 FQGTGA. Trimming cost V 5 bases and J 4 bases, with 10 bases left between them. The CDR3 extends over 13 amino acids. The CDR3 coding sequence is TGTGCCAGCAGCCAGCATACTGCAGATACGCAGTATTTT. As protein: CASSQHTADTQYF.

As DNA, the CDR3 is TGTGCCAGCAGCTTAGTAACCAGCGGGGGGTATACGCAGTATTTT. Its translation is CASSLVTSGGYTQYF. V gene TRBV7-2 combines with J gene TRBJ2-3; 9 nucleotides agree with TRBD2. V shed 1 base, J shed 7 bases, and the junction held 6 bases outside the gene matches. The CDR3 is 15 residues long. CDR1 and CDR2 (germline): SGHTA, FQGNSA.

This chain links TRBV7-6 with TRBJ2-5; 8 nucleotides align to TRBD1. The CDR3 loop spans 17 amino acids. The V and J ends lost 4 bases and 4 bases, in that order; junction bases with no gene match: 14. Germline CDR1 reads SGHVS; CDR2 reads FNYEAQ. The CDR3 protein is CASSWVAGQGSAETQYF. The CDR3 nucleotides read TGTGCCAGCAGCTGGGTCGCCGGACAGGGCAGCGCAGAGACCCAGTACTTC.

The genes are TRBV4-2 and TRBJ1-1, with D hard to call. V lost 4 bases, J lost 1 base, and 10 bases lay in between. This CDR3 spans 14 amino acids. CDR1 is LGHNA and CDR2 is YNFKEQ in the germline V gene. The CDR3 protein is CASSPSEGNTEAFF. The CDR3 bases are TGTGCCAGCAGCCCTTCCGAAGGGAACACTGAAGCTTTCTTT.

V usage is TRBV29-1 and J usage is TRBJ2-3; D may be TRBD2 (6 bases). Germline CDR1 SQVTM, CDR2 ANQGSEA. The CDR3 sequence is 15 residues long. V was trimmed by 1 base and J by 3 bases, leaving 14 bases between them. The CDR3 spells CSVEGHGGGTDTQYF. The CDR3 bases are TGCAGCGTTGAAGGACACGGTGGGGGGACAGATACGCAGTATTTT.

The rearrangement joins TRBV27 to TRBJ2-7; D not certain. This CDR3 contains 13 residues. CDR1 is MNHEY, CDR2 SMNVEV, per germline (reference sequence). V shed 0 bases and J shed 3 bases, with 6 bases lying between them. In DNA, the CDR3 is TGTGCCAGCAGTTTATCGCCGTTCTACGAGCAGTACTTC. Its translation is CASSLSPFYEQYF.

This clonotype was detected a few times. This sequence joins TRBV6-4 and TRBJ2-3; no clear D. The CDR3 extends over 10 amino acids. V was clipped by 6 bases and J by 7 bases, with 5 bases between them. Per germline, CDR1 MRHNA and CDR2 SNTAGT. The CDR3 protein is CASRGYTQYF. In DNA form, the CDR3 reads TGTGCCAGCAGGGGGTATACGCAGTATTTT.

The chain recombines TRBV19 with TRBJ2-3; D is perhaps TRBD1 (6 bases). The length of the CDR3 is 13 residues. V was trimmed by 9 bases and J by 0 bases, leaving 10 bases between them. CDR1 is LNHDA, CDR2 SQIVND, per germline (reference sequence). The DNA of the CDR3 is TGTGCCAGCAGAGGACAGAGCACAGATACGCAGTATTTT. It yields the protein CASRGQSTDTQYF.

The chain uses TRBV7-9 and TRBJ2-3; TRBD1 aligns across 8 bases. CDR1 is SEHNR, CDR2 FQNEAQ, per germline (reference sequence). Losses at the gene ends were 4 bases for V and 6 bases for J; bases not matched to a gene: 9. The length of the CDR3 is 15 residues. The CDR3 DNA follows: TGTGCCAGCAGCTCGGCCAGGGGGCCTCAGGATACGCAGTATTTT. Encoded protein: CASSSARGPQDTQYF.

This clonotype was detected only a few times. This chain joins TRBV4-3 and TRBJ1-1; D is unresolved. The V gene's germline CDR1 is LGHNA and CDR2 YSLEER. V shed 3 bases and J shed 1 base, with 9 bases lying between them. The CDR3 extends over 14 amino acids. In DNA, the CDR3 is TGCGCCAGCAGCCATCCCGGCCCGAACACTGAAGCTTTCTTT. Protein product: CASSHPGPNTEAFF.

Regarding this clonotype: This may be a read error, as it is one base from a much larger clone. J is TRBJ1-2 and V is TRBV20-1; the match to TRBD1 covers 7 bases. There are 14 residues in the CDR3. Germline V gene data show CDR1 as DFQATT and CDR2 as SNEGSKA (reference sequence). J was trimmed by 4 bases and V by 6 bases; bases with no gene match: 11. The CDR3 sequence: CSAPTLDRAYGYTF. Here the CDR3 DNA reads TGCAGTGCACCGACCCTTGACAGGGCCTATGGCTACACCTTC.

This sequence joins TRBV12-3 or TRBV12-4 and TRBJ1-1, with unresolved D. This CDR3 is 13 amino acids long. Trimming left V 7 bases short and J 7 bases short, with 16 bases between. The CDR3, as DNA: TGTGCCAGCATTGTCCCCTACTCCCATGAAGCTTTCTTT. This translates into CASIVPYSHEAFF.

The rearrangement links TRBV19 to TRBJ1-2; no reliable D call. The CDR3 spans 12 residues. The V gene's germline CDR1 is LNHDA and CDR2 SQIVND (reference sequence). V gave up 5 bases and J gave up 4 bases, with 8 bases separating them. CDR3 in DNA: TGTGCCAGTAGTCCAGAAGCCTATGGCTACACCTTC. Protein sequence: CASSPEAYGYTF.

This clonotype was detected only a few times. This chain links TRBV20-1 with TRBJ2-7, with D tentatively TRBD2 (6 bases). The CDR3 has 17 amino acids. V was shortened by 2 bases and J by 2 bases, with 22 bases between the two germline ends. Germline assignment: CDR1 DFQATT and CDR2 SNEGSKA (reference sequence). The CDR3 DNA reads TGCAGTGCTAGATCAGCGGGCGGATCCCCCACCCCCTACGAGCAGTACGTC. Translation gives CSARSAGGSPTPYEQYV.

The chain joins TRBV5-1 to TRBJ2-5, with 8 nucleotides matching TRBD2. Germline V gene data show CDR1 as SGHRS and CDR2 as YFSETQ. The CDR3 extends over 15 amino acids. The V gene end was trimmed by 1 base and the J gene end by 0 bases; junction bases not matched to a gene: 2. CDR3 in amino acids: CASSLQRGHQETQYF. DNA for the CDR3: TGCGCCAGCAGCTTGCAGCGGGGGCACCAAGAGACCCAGTACTTC.

The rearrangement joins TRBV7-8 to TRBJ2-1; 7 bases map to TRBD1. The CDR3 length is 16 residues. Germline V gives CDR1 SGHVS, CDR2 FQNEAQ. Trimming took 4 bases from V and 4 from J; bases not matched to a gene: 10. Here the CDR3 DNA reads TGTGCCAGCAGCTACAGACAGGGTCAGGGGTACAATGAGCAGTTCTTC. Translated, it gives CASSYRQGQGYNEQFF.

A few counts support this clonotype. This chain uses TRBV30 with TRBJ2-7, with 8 bases fitting TRBD1. The CDR3 length is 12 residues. Germline assignment: CDR1 GTSNPN and CDR2 SVGIG (reference sequence). V lost 2 bases, J lost 4 bases, and 1 base stayed unmatched. The CDR3 sequence is CAWSQGAYEQYF. The CDR3 region has the DNA TGTGCCTGGAGTCAGGGGGCTTACGAGCAGTACTTC.

This chain links TRBV6-1 with TRBJ2-7, with a possible D match to TRBD2 (7 bases). Germline V lookup: CDR1 MNHNS, CDR2 SASEGT. The ends were cut back, 11 bases at V and 8 bases at J, with 16 bases in the middle. The CDR3 totals 11 residues. The chain's CDR3 is CAAGSGGKQYV. CDR3 nucleotide sequence: TGTGCCGCGGGGTCGGGGGGCAAGCAGTACGTC.

This clonotype has just a few counts. The genes are TRBV5-1 and TRBJ1-1; maybe TRBD1 (5 bases). This CDR3 region has 14 residues. CDR1 is SGHRS, CDR2 YFSETQ, per germline. Trimming removed 0 bases from V and 5 bases from J, with 11 bases in between. The CDR3, as DNA: TGCGCCAGCAGCTTGGTCAGGGTTGGGACTGAAGCTTTCTTT. Its translation is CASSLVRVGTEAFF.

This clonotype was picked up many times. The chain uses TRBV6-1 and TRBJ2-6; no firm D call. The CDR3 has 15 amino acids. Germline V CDR1 and CDR2: MNHNS, SASEGT. V shed 7 bases and J shed 0 bases, with 10 bases lying between them. The CDR3 here is CASNTWYSGANVLTF. The CDR3 coding sequence is TGTGCCAGCAATACCTGGTACTCTGGGGCCAACGTCCTGACTTTC.

This clonotype appeared a few times. The chain employs TRBV5-5 and TRBJ1-5; D gene ambiguous. The CDR3 has 16 residues. Germline lookup yields CDR1 SGHKS and CDR2 YYEKEE (reference sequence). Trimming removed 4 bases from V and 0 bases from J, with 14 bases in between. The CDR3 reads CASSDTDTYSNQPQHF. Written as DNA, the CDR3 is TGTGCCAGCAGCGACACCGACACCTATAGCAATCAGCCCCAGCATTTT. The full variable domain, rest sourced from reference TRBV5-5 and TRBJ1-5, is DAGVTQSPTHLIKTRGQQVTLRCSPISGHKSVSWYQQVLGQGPQFIFQYYEKEERGRGNFPDRFSARQFPNYSSELNVNALLLGDSALYLCASSDTDTYSNQPQHFGDGTRLSIL.

This CDR3 reads CASSVGLADGELFF. The DNA for the CDR3 is TGTGCCAGCTCGGTGGGACTAGCAGACGGGGAGCTGTTTTTT. The chain joins TRBV18 to TRBJ2-2; 9 bases line up with TRBD2. The germline gives CDR1 KGHSH, CDR2 LQKENI. The CDR3 contains 14 residues. With 6 bases clipped from V and 7 bases from J, the junction kept 6 bases outside the gene matches.

The chain links TRBV3-1 to TRBJ1-2; D is unresolved. The CDR3 loop spans 11 amino acids. Trimming took 4 bases from V and 7 from J, leaving 7 bases between them. Germline values: CDR1 LGHDT, CDR2 YNNKEL (reference sequence). The CDR3 spells CASSPGSGYTF. CDR3 in DNA: TGTGCCAGCAGCCCCGGGTCTGGCTACACCTTC.

This clonotype was picked up a small number of times. This rearrangement joins TRBV20-1 to TRBJ2-3, with D possibly matching TRBD2 (6 bases). Looked up from germline, CDR1 is DFQATT and CDR2 is SNEGSKA (reference sequence). With 0 bases removed from V and 5 bases from J, the gap between germline ends came to 6 bases. The CDR3 spans 12 residues. CDR3 amino acids: CSAREGGDTQYF. CDR3 nucleotide sequence: TGCAGTGCTAGAGAGGGAGGAGATACGCAGTATTTT.